These 10 T cell receptor beta chains came from one sample sequenced in a study of liver allograft versus peripheral blood T cells (dated by TCRdb to about 2020). Background on the whole study: The study compared T cell receptor repertoires found within transplanted livers against repertoires in the peripheral blood of liver transplant recipients.

Sequenced on an Illumina MiSeq. The public reads were reanalyzed by TCRdb: fastp trimming at Q25, MiXCR alignment, in-frame beta chains only. Each entry merges the rows of one CDR3 protein and shows their most common DNA and genes. The sample table lists approximately 9,000 distinct CDR3 sequences, about 15% of them with a count of one. Over 2.5% of the sample belongs to the ten largest clones. These receptors were collected from a human patient who had a liver transplant. Following a transplant, a fraction of the T cells may be traceable to the graft donor.

This clonotype was seen many times. This chain uses TRBV28 with TRBJ1-2, with a tentative D call TRBD1 (6 bases). The V gene lost 3 bases and the J gene lost 5 bases, with 10 bases spanning the gap. The CDR3 sequence is 13 residues long. Germline loops: CDR1 MDHEN, CDR2 SYDVKM. The CDR3 reads CASSFGGAYGYTF. CDR3 sequence (DNA): TGTGCCAGCAGTTTTGGGGGCGCGTATGGCTACACCTTC.

By sample share, this clonotype is medium-sized. The rearrangement uses TRBV29-1 and TRBJ1-4, with D possibly TRBD1 on 5 matching bases. Trimming took off 7 bases at V and 1 base at J, with 16 bases between the two ends. The CDR3 is 15 residues long. CDR1 and CDR2 from the germline V gene are SQVTM and ANQGSEA. CDR3 nucleotide sequence: TGCAGCGAAATTCAGGGTGATGGAACTAATGAAAAACTGTTTTTT. Its protein product is CSEIQGDGTNEKLFF. Full variable domain (missing parts from reference TRBV29-1 and TRBJ1-4): SAVISQKPSRDICQRGTSLTIQCQVDSQVTMMFWYRQQPGQSLTLIATANQGSEATYESGFVIDKFPISRPNLTFSTLTVSNMSPEDSSIYLCSEIQGDGTNEKLFFGSGTQLSVL.

This clonotype qualifies as medium-sized. This chain uses TRBV27 with TRBJ1-2; D gene uncertain. The germline V gene has CDR1 MNHEY and CDR2 SMNVEV (reference sequence). The CDR3 covers 15 residues. Trimming cost V 4 bases and J 3 bases, with 15 bases left between them. CDR3 in DNA: TGTGCCAGCAGTTCCGGGGAGGGTTCGCACTATGGCTACACCTTC. As protein: CASSSGEGSHYGYTF.

This clonotype has a handful of counts. The chain carries TRBV20-1 and TRBJ1-1; tentative D call: TRBD1 (5 bases). The CDR3 spans 14 residues. V shed 2 bases and J shed 6 bases, with 16 bases lying between them. Looked up from germline, CDR1 is DFQATT and CDR2 is SNEGSKA (reference sequence). CDR3 loop: CSARPGSQAAEAFF. The CDR3 coding sequence is TGCAGTGCTAGACCAGGGTCCCAAGCCGCTGAAGCTTTCTTT.

The genes are TRBV12-3 or TRBV12-4 and TRBJ2-3, with TRBD2 matching 9 bases. V trimming: 2 bases; J trimming: 5 bases; junction bases outside the gene matches: 11. The CDR3 spans 17 residues. The CDR3 reads CASSLRRLAGSRDTQYF. DNA for the CDR3: TGTGCCAGCAGTTTAAGGCGGCTAGCGGGATCTAGAGATACGCAGTATTTT.

The rearrangement uses TRBV28 and TRBJ1-5; no definite D call. The CDR3 extends over 12 amino acids. V was pared by 2 bases and J by 3 bases, with 2 bases between. CDR1 and CDR2 from the germline V gene are MDHEN and SYDVKM. CDR3 in amino acids: CASSLLNQPQHF. DNA of the CDR3: TGTGCCAGCAGTTTACTCAATCAGCCCCAGCATTTT.

This clonotype showed up many times. The genes are TRBV19 and TRBJ2-7; TRBD2 matches 9 bases. V lost 3 bases and J lost 6; bases outside the gene matches: 6. Germline V gives CDR1 LNHDA, CDR2 SQIVND (reference sequence). The length of the CDR3 is 14 residues. CDR3 nucleotides: TGTGCCAGTAGTATTGGCGGGAGGGCCTCCGAGCAGTACTTC. It yields the protein CASSIGGRASEQYF. Filled out from reference TRBV19 and TRBJ2-7, the complete variable domain reads DGGITQSPKYLFRKEGQNVTLSCEQNLNHDAMYWYRQDPGQGLRLIYYSQIVNDFQKGDIAEGYSVSREKKESFPLTVTSAQKNPTAFYLCASSIGGRASEQYFGPGTRLTVT.

Regarding this clonotype: This may arise from a read error, as a much more abundant clone is one base away. The chain is built from TRBV6-5 and TRBJ2-2, with 8 bases lining up with TRBD2. Trimming removed 7 bases from V and 6 bases from J; junction bases left unmatched: 7. The germline V gene has CDR1 MNHEY and CDR2 SVGAGI. The CDR3 runs 14 residues. CDR3 in DNA: TGTGCCAGCAACCGGGAGGGCGGCGCCGGGGAGCTGTTTTTT. It is translated as CASNREGGAGELFF.

This clonotype was found many times. The genes are TRBV6-1 and TRBJ2-7, with D tentatively TRBD1 (6 bases). CDR3 length equals 17 residues. CDR1 is MNHNS and CDR2 is SASEGT in the germline V gene. The V end lost 2 bases, the J end lost 2 bases, and 19 bases lay between the germline ends. The CDR3 DNA reads as TGTGCCAGCAGTGAAAATCCCAGAGCGGACAGTACCTACGAGCAGTACTTC. This sequence encodes CASSENPRADSTYEQYF.

By share, this clonotype counts as medium-sized (0.01 to 0.1%). This chain links TRBV19 with TRBJ1-2, with D unclear. The germline V and J ends were trimmed by 0 bases and 2 bases, with 7 bases remaining between them. Germline lookup yields CDR1 LNHDA and CDR2 SQIVND (reference sequence). This CDR3 has 14 residues. The CDR3 is CASSIDGENYGYTF. The CDR3 region has the DNA TGTGCCAGTAGTATAGATGGTGAAAACTATGGCTACACCTTC.